These T cell receptor beta chains were read from a single sample in a study of blood T cell repertoires in COVID-19. Here immunoSEQ multiplex PCR was the method, and the copy in TCRdb shows in-frame clones only, minus some. Of a few hundred thousand clones listed, 91% were seen once; the top ten hold just over 2.5%. The sequencing sample was made of peripheral blood. The receptors here all came from a person under 30 with COVID-19, enrolled during active disease. Both conserved end residues are part of each CDR3. Each record gives: J gene, CDR3 length, V gene, CDR3 protein.

j_call: TRBJ2-5; cdr3_length: 14; v_call: TRBV7-8; cdr3_aa: CASSLLQSQETQYF
j_call: TRBJ2-1; cdr3_length: 15; v_call: TRBV7-6; cdr3_aa: CASSTYMGTEKKQFF
j_call: TRBJ2-3; cdr3_length: 16; v_call: TRBV19; cdr3_aa: CASSLAGGYLADTQYF
j_call: TRBJ2-2; cdr3_length: 15; v_call: TRBV21-1; cdr3_aa: CASSNYGQGAGELFF
j_call: TRBJ2-2; cdr3_length: 13; v_call: TRBV27; cdr3_aa: CASSTRGTGELFF
j_call: TRBJ2-6; cdr3_length: 15; v_call: TRBV6-6; cdr3_aa: CASRHEGAGANVLTF
j_call: TRBJ1-5; cdr3_length: 16; v_call: TRBV5-4; cdr3_aa: CASSLAGGYSNQPQHF
j_call: TRBJ2-1; cdr3_length: 20; v_call: TRBV21-1; cdr3_aa: CASSLPTEGPRLAGDNEQFF
j_call: TRBJ2-2; cdr3_length: 17; v_call: TRBV24-1; cdr3_aa: CATSDATGTANTGELFF
j_call: TRBJ1-2; cdr3_length: 12; v_call: TRBV5-1; cdr3_aa: CASSLATDGYTF